These 25 T cell receptor beta chains were sequenced from one sample in a study of blood T cell repertoires in COVID-19. Profiling relied on immunoSEQ multiplex PCR, and the TCRdb table lists in-frame clones only, not all of them. In the table there are approximately 300,000 clones, about nine tenths of which are singletons. Sequencing input: PBMCs or T cells enriched from blood (not recorded which). The receptor set was obtained from a woman under 30 who had recovered from COVID-19.

The chain links TRBV20-1 to TRBJ1-5, with D possibly being TRBD1 (5 bases). The V end was cut by 3 bases, the J end by 0 bases, with 12 bases between. This CDR3 has 15 amino acids. Germline lookup yields CDR1 DFQATT and CDR2 SNEGSKA (reference sequence). CDR3 protein: CSASRGTRSNQPQHF. As DNA, the CDR3 is TGCAGTGCTAGTAGAGGGACTCGTAGCAATCAGCCCCAGCATTTT.

This clone appeared a single time. Other DNA variants within this sample encode the same CDR3. CDR3 nucleotides: TGTGCCTGGACAGGGGGTGGCAATCAGCCCCAGCATTTT. Its protein is CAWTGGGNQPQHF. This chain uses TRBV30 with TRBJ1-5, with TRBD1 matching over 7 bases. The junction had 2 bases not matched to a gene; V was cut back by 4 bases and J by 2 bases. The germline V gene has CDR1 GTSNPN and CDR2 SVGIG (reference sequence). The CDR3 is 13 residues long.

The rearrangement links TRBV19 to TRBJ1-1; D call uncertain. The CDR3 is made up of 13 amino acids. Germline loops: CDR1 LNHDA, CDR2 SQIVND (reference sequence). V was clipped by 4 bases and J by 2 bases, with 8 bases between them. CDR3 protein: CASSRGLNTEAFF. The DNA for the CDR3 is TGTGCCAGTAGTAGAGGGCTTAACACTGAAGCTTTCTTT. Variable domain in full (rest from reference TRBV19 and TRBJ1-1): DGGITQSPKYLFRKEGQNVTLSCEQNLNHDAMYWYRQDPGQGLRLIYYSQIVNDFQKGDIAEGYSVSREKKESFPLTVTSAQKNPTAFYLCASSRGLNTEAFFGQGTRLTVV.

The chain recombines TRBV9 with TRBJ2-1; perhaps TRBD1 as D (7 bases). The V end lost 0 bases, the J end lost 4 bases, and 11 bases lay between the germline ends. CDR1 SGDLS and CDR2 YYNGEE come from the germline V gene. The CDR3 consists of 15 residues. The CDR3, as DNA: TGTGCCAGCAGCGTAGAACCAGGGGGGTACAATGAGCAGTTCTTC. Its translation is CASSVEPGGYNEQFF.

This chain joins TRBV14 and TRBJ2-3; a possible D gene is TRBD2 (5 bases). Germline V gene data show CDR1 as SGHDN and CDR2 as FVKESK. This CDR3 comprises 15 residues. Trimming removed 0 bases from V and 7 bases from J, with 14 bases in between. The CDR3, as DNA: TGTGCCAGCAGCCAAGACCGCGGGCAGGTTAATACGCAGTATTTT. Translating gives CASSQDRGQVNTQYF.

The chain is built from TRBV19 and TRBJ1-5; 8 positions agree with TRBD1. The junction had 2 bases not matched to a gene; V was cut back by 0 bases and J by 4 bases. Germline loops: CDR1 LNHDA, CDR2 SQIVND (reference sequence). The CDR3 contains 15 residues. The chain's CDR3 is CASSIDTGGNQPQHF. CDR3 nucleotides: TGTGCCAGTAGTATAGACACAGGGGGGAATCAGCCCCAGCATTTT.

The chain couples TRBV19 to TRBJ1-2; 7 bases align to TRBD1. Per germline, CDR1 LNHDA and CDR2 SQIVND (reference sequence). CDR3 length: 13 residues. V lost 3 bases, J lost 5 bases, and 3 bases stayed unmatched. The CDR3 nucleotides are TGTGCCAGTAGTATGACGGGACAGTATGGCTACACCTTC. Amino acid sequence: CASSMTGQYGYTF.

The chain couples TRBV6-6 to TRBJ2-7, with a possible D match to TRBD1 (5 bases). V dropped 4 bases and J dropped 2 bases, with 15 bases sitting between them. The CDR3 sequence is 15 residues long. The germline gives CDR1 MNHNY, CDR2 SVGAGI (reference sequence). DNA for the CDR3: TGTGCCAGCAGTTGCTGCGACAGTTCCCCCTACGAGCAGTACTTC. Encoded protein: CASSCCDSSPYEQYF.

J is TRBJ1-3 and V is TRBV2; D not resolved. The germline V gene encodes CDR1 SNHLY and CDR2 FYNNEI. Trimming stripped 5 bases from V and 0 bases from J, with 14 bases between. The CDR3 loop spans 16 amino acids. CDR3 region: CASSPHSGYSGNTIYF. The CDR3 coding sequence is TGTGCCAGCAGTCCCCACTCGGGGTACTCTGGAAACACCATATATTTT.

The chain links TRBV11-2 to TRBJ2-1; tentative D call: TRBD2 (6 bases). The CDR3 covers 15 residues. The V gene lost 2 bases and the J gene lost 3 bases, with 11 bases spanning the gap. Germline assignment: CDR1 SGHAT and CDR2 FQNNGV. CDR3 residues: CASSLLGGVYNEQFF. The CDR3 coding sequence is TGTGCCAGCAGCTTACTGGGGGGAGTCTACAATGAGCAGTTCTTC.

The CDR3 coding sequence is TGTGCCAGCAGCGTCCGGGACTTCTCCTACGAGCAGTACTTC. Its translation is CASSVRDFSYEQYF. This chain connects TRBV9 to TRBJ2-7; D is perhaps TRBD2 (6 bases). V dropped 2 bases and J dropped 0 bases, with 9 bases sitting between them. CDR3 length equals 14 residues. CDR1 and CDR2 from the germline V gene are SGDLS and YYNGEE.

The DNA for the CDR3 is TGCAGCGTCAATGGGCAGGGAGGAGAGACCCAGTACTTC. It encodes CSVNGQGGETQYF. The J gene is TRBJ2-5, the V gene TRBV29-1; D is perhaps TRBD2 (6 bases). The germline V and J ends were trimmed by 6 bases and 4 bases, with 15 bases remaining between them. The CDR3 sequence is 13 residues long. Per the germline V gene, CDR1 is SQVTM and CDR2 is ANQGSEA.

The chain links TRBV5-6 to TRBJ2-7, with TRBD2 matching over 11 bases. Germline-derived CDR1 and CDR2 are SGHDT and YYEEEE. Trimming took 1 base from V and 2 from J; bases not matched to a gene: 8. The CDR3 is made up of 17 amino acids. The CDR3 DNA reads as TGTGCCAGCAGCTTGTTGGCCGAACTAGCGGGAGCCTACGAGCAGTACTTC. Protein product: CASSLLAELAGAYEQYF. Full variable domain (outside the CDR3, taken from reference TRBV5-6 and TRBJ2-7): DAGVTQSPTHLIKTRGQQVTLRCSPKSGHDTVSWYQQALGQGPQFIFQYYEEEERQRGNFPDRFSGHQFPNYSSELNVNALLLGDSALYLCASSLLAELAGAYEQYFGPGTRLTVT.

As for this clone: At one boundary the junction diverges from the germline segment, which might be a read error. V usage is TRBV6-1 and J usage is TRBJ1-5; TRBD1 matches 9 bases. The CDR3 covers 15 residues. The germline V gene has CDR1 MNHNS and CDR2 SASEGT. The CDR3 reads CASREGTGSNQPQHF. The CDR3 coding sequence is TGTGCCAGCAGGGAAGGGACAGGGAGCAATCAGCCCCAGCATTTT.

The rearrangement uses TRBV18 and TRBJ2-7; TRBD1 matches 9 bases. CDR3 length equals 13 residues. V was clipped by 5 bases and J by 6 bases; unmatched bases: 5. CDR1 and CDR2 from the germline V gene are KGHSH and LQKENI. The CDR3, as DNA: TGTGCCAGCTCAGCCGGGACAGGGAGCGAGCAGTACTTC. It is translated as CASSAGTGSEQYF.

The V and J genes are TRBV19 and TRBJ1-5; 7 nucleotides line up with TRBD1. V was clipped by 3 bases and J by 3 bases; unmatched bases: 8. The germline CDR1 and CDR2 sequences are LNHDA and SQIVND (reference sequence). The CDR3 has 16 amino acids. The DNA for the CDR3 is TGTGCCAGTAGTATCGCTAGGGGGCTCTTCAATCAGCCCCAGCATTTT. Translation: CASSIARGLFNQPQHF.

V and J are TRBV28 and TRBJ1-4; D is perhaps TRBD1 (5 bases). The CDR3 extends over 13 amino acids. V lost 7 bases, J lost 1 base, and 7 bases lay in between. The germline V gene encodes CDR1 MDHEN and CDR2 SYDVKM. The chain's CDR3 is CASNDRTNEKLFF. Written as DNA, the CDR3 is TGTGCCAGCAACGACAGAACTAATGAAAAACTGTTTTTT. The full variable domain, in which reference TRBV28 and TRBJ1-4 provide the parts outside the CDR3, is DVKVTQSSRYLVKRTGEKVFLECVQDMDHENMFWYRQDPGLGLRLIYFSYDVKMKEKGDIPEGYSVSREKKERFSLILESASTNQTSMYLCASNDRTNEKLFFGSGTQLSVL.

On this clone itself: This sample includes further DNA sequences coding for the same CDR3. The CDR3 here is CAWSVGGEQYF. The CDR3 nucleotides read TGTGCCTGGAGTGTAGGGGGCGAGCAGTACTTC. The chain employs TRBV30 and TRBJ2-7, with a possible D match to TRBD1 (6 bases). Trimming took 0 bases from V and 6 from J, leaving 6 bases between them. The CDR3 covers 11 residues. Per the germline V gene, CDR1 is GTSNPN and CDR2 is SVGIG (reference sequence).

V is TRBV3-1 (or the pseudogene TRBV3-2) and J is TRBJ2-7; 7 positions match TRBD1. Trimming cost V 5 bases and J 2 bases; bases outside gene matches: 12. The V gene's germline CDR1 is LGHDT and CDR2 YNNKEL (reference sequence). This CDR3 contains 16 residues. The CDR3 DNA sequence: TGTGCCAGCAGCTCCCCTCCGGGACAGAGAGCCTACGAGCAGTACTTC. This encodes CASSSPPGQRAYEQYF.

The chain recombines TRBV10-1 with TRBJ2-2; D might be TRBD1 (6 bases). The CDR3 has 14 amino acids. V lost 3 bases and J 6 bases, leaving 11 bases between the germline ends. Per germline, CDR1 WNHNN and CDR2 SYGVQD (reference sequence). The CDR3 DNA reads as TGCGCCAGCAGTGATTTACAGGGAGCCGGGGAGCTGTTTTTT. Its translation is CASSDLQGAGELFF.

This clone has a single count. A much bigger clone sits one base away, suggesting this may be a read error. V and J are TRBV9 and TRBJ1-5, with 12 bases aligning to TRBD1. Germline CDR1 and CDR2: SGDLS and YYNGEE. The CDR3 covers 15 residues. Germline trimming cut 4 bases from V and 5 bases from J; bases unmatched to any gene: 4. For the CDR3, the DNA is TGTGCCAGCAGCTCCGGGACAGGGGGCGATCAGCCCCAGCATTTT. Protein: CASSSGTGGDQPQHF.

J is TRBJ1-2 and V is TRBV11-2; 7 nucleotides match TRBD1. Looked up from germline, CDR1 is SGHAT and CDR2 is FQNNGV. Losses at the gene ends were 4 bases for V and 1 base for J; bases not matched to a gene: 6. This CDR3 spans 15 amino acids. CDR3 coding DNA: TGTGCCAGCAGCTCATCGACAGGGTTTAACTATGGCTACACCTTC. Its protein product is CASSSSTGFNYGYTF.

The V gene is TRBV4-1, the J gene TRBJ1-4; 9 positions match TRBD1. From germline, CDR1 is MGHRA and CDR2 YSYEKL. Trimming removed 3 bases from V and 8 bases from J; junction bases left unmatched: 10. CDR3 length: 16 amino acids. The CDR3 sequence: CASSQAPGQGREKLFF. The CDR3 region has the DNA TGCGCCAGCAGCCAGGCCCCCGGACAGGGGAGGGAAAAACTGTTTTTT.

This clone was found a few times. The rearrangement uses TRBV27 and TRBJ1-5, with TRBD1 as a possible D gene (5 bases). The CDR3 is 14 amino acids. CDR1 is MNHEY and CDR2 is SMNVEV in the germline V gene (reference sequence). Between the trimmed V and J ends, which lost 2 bases and 6 bases, there was a span of 11 bases. CDR3 sequence: CASSLRQGGQPQHF. The CDR3 DNA follows: TGTGCCAGCAGTTTACGGCAGGGTGGTCAGCCCCAGCATTTT.

This clone occurred many times. The rearrangement joins TRBV29-1 to TRBJ1-2; D not certain. Deletions cut 7 bases from V and 6 bases from J, with 9 bases between. This CDR3 is built from 10 residues. Germline-derived CDR1 and CDR2 are SQVTM and ANQGSEA. CDR3 coding DNA: TGCAGCGCACCCTATGATGGCTACACCTTC. Its protein is CSAPYDGYTF.